These 17 T cell receptor beta chains were sequenced from one sample in a study of T cells in Graves' hyperthyroidism and ophthalmopathy. The source material, RNA transcripts, was used to amplify TCR beta CDR3 regions. With the HTBI primer set, the TCR CDR3 went through a first round of RT-PCR. TCRdb redid the calling of the multiplex PCR reads with MiXCR, one entry per CDR3 protein. The repertoire holds some 650,000 distinct CDR3 sequences, with 15% to 20% as singletons. Sequenced material: blood. All receptors derive from a woman aged 35 to 49 with Graves' ophthalmopathy.

The genes are TRBV4-1 and TRBJ1-6, with 8 bases lining up with TRBD1. Germline V gene sequence: CDR1 MGHRA, CDR2 YSYEKL. Trimming at V came to 6 bases and at J to 7 bases, leaving 11 bases not matched to a gene. This CDR3 spans 16 amino acids. CDR3 sequence: CASSYGQGPLNSPLHF. The CDR3 DNA reads as TGCGCCAGCAGTTACGGACAGGGTCCTCTGAATTCACCCCTCCACTTT.

This chain joins TRBV19 and TRBJ2-3; the D gene is possibly TRBD2 (5 bases). CDR1 LNHDA and CDR2 SQIVND come from the germline V gene (reference sequence). This CDR3 contains 15 residues. V lost 6 bases, J lost 3 bases, and 16 bases lay in between. CDR3 amino acids: CASSPGGFRTDTQYF. As DNA, the CDR3 is TGTGCCAGTAGCCCTGGAGGATTTCGGACAGATACGCAGTATTTT.

A few counts support this clonotype. This rearrangement joins TRBV24-1 to TRBJ2-1, with D possibly TRBD1 on 5 matching bases. Germline loops: CDR1 KGHDR, CDR2 SFDVKD. CDR3 length: 16 amino acids. The V end was cut by 0 bases, the J end by 10 bases, with 18 bases between. The CDR3 DNA reads as TGTGCCACCAGTGATTTGTCGACAGATGGGATTGAGGAGCAGTTCTTC. Its translation is CATSDLSTDGIEEQFF.

The chain employs TRBV2 and TRBJ2-7; D is unresolved. The V and J ends lost 4 bases and 3 bases respectively, with 16 bases between them. Germline V CDR1 and CDR2: SNHLY, FYNNEI. There are 15 residues in the CDR3. In nucleotides, the CDR3 is TGTGCCAGCAGTGTTGATCAGGCGGTACTCTACGAGCAGTACTTC. This translates into CASSVDQAVLYEQYF. Full variable domain (missing parts from reference TRBV2 and TRBJ2-7): EPEVTQTPSHQVTQMGQEVILRCVPISNHLYFYWYRQILGQKVEFLVSFYNNEISEKSEIFDDQFSVERPDGSNFTLKIRSTKLEDSAMYFCASSVDQAVLYEQYFGPGTRLTVT.

The rearrangement links TRBV20-1 to TRBJ1-4; tentative D call: TRBD1 (6 bases). Trimming cost V 1 base and J 4 bases, with 10 bases left between them. Germline CDR1 is DFQATT and CDR2 is SNEGSKA (reference sequence). The CDR3 runs to 14 residues. CDR3 bases: TGCAGTGCTAGAGGAACAGGGCTTAATGAAAAACTGTTTTTT. Its translation: CSARGTGLNEKLFF.

This clonotype was found many times. The genes are TRBV6-1 and TRBJ1-1, with a possible D match to TRBD1 (5 bases). The V end lost 7 bases, the J end lost 8 bases, and 17 bases lay between the germline ends. The germline CDR1 and CDR2 sequences are MNHNS and SASEGT. This CDR3 is 13 amino acids long. As DNA, the CDR3 is TGTGCCAGCACAACCGCCGGGACGCTCGAAGCTTTCTTT. This codes for CASTTAGTLEAFF.

This clonotype has at least ten counts. V usage is TRBV6-1 and J usage is TRBJ1-1; D unresolved. Germline V gene sequence: CDR1 MNHNS, CDR2 SASEGT. The CDR3 loop spans 14 amino acids. Trimming took 1 base from V and 1 from J, leaving 7 bases between them. The CDR3 region has the DNA TGTGCCAGCAGTGAAGTGTGGGAGAACACTGAAGCTTTCTTT. Translating gives CASSEVWENTEAFF.

The genes are TRBV28 and TRBJ1-3, with a tentative D call TRBD1 (5 bases). The length of the CDR3 is 15 residues. Trimming removed 7 bases from V and 0 bases from J, with 13 bases in between. Germline CDR1 reads MDHEN; CDR2 reads SYDVKM. CDR3 nucleotides: TGTGCCAGCAAGTTGGGACGGGGCTCTGGAAACACCATATATTTT. It codes for CASKLGRGSGNTIYF.

This clonotype was recorded many times. The rearrangement links TRBV6-5 to TRBJ2-1; perhaps TRBD2 as D (6 bases). The length of the CDR3 is 17 residues. Per germline, CDR1 MNHEY and CDR2 SVGAGI. V was shortened by 0 bases and J by 0 bases, with 12 bases between the two germline ends. The CDR3 sequence is CASSYSSGSVSYNEQFF. The CDR3 DNA reads TGTGCCAGCAGTTACTCGAGCGGGTCCGTCTCCTACAATGAGCAGTTCTTC.

The rearrangement joins TRBV20-1 to TRBJ1-2, with 10 bases fitting TRBD1. The CDR3 spans 16 residues. V lost 1 base and J lost 8; bases outside the gene matches: 13. Germline V lookup: CDR1 DFQATT, CDR2 SNEGSKA (reference sequence). The CDR3 DNA reads as TGCAGTGCTAGAGGGACCGGGACAGGGGCGAATACGGGCTACACCTTC. This encodes CSARGTGTGANTGYTF.

This chain links TRBV20-1 with TRBJ1-5; 10 nucleotides align to TRBD1. The length of the CDR3 is 14 residues. Germline V CDR1 and CDR2: DFQATT, SNEGSKA (reference sequence). V lost 3 bases to trimming and J lost 5 bases; unmatched junction nucleotides: 4. CDR3 in amino acids: CSASGTGDHQPQHF. The CDR3 DNA is TGCAGTGCTAGTGGGACAGGGGACCATCAGCCCCAGCATTTT.

The J gene is TRBJ2-1, the V gene TRBV4-1; 8 nucleotides line up with TRBD1. CDR3 length: 15 residues. V gave up 3 bases and J gave up 7 bases; unmatched junction bases: 8. The germline CDR1 and CDR2 sequences are MGHRA and YSYEKL. This CDR3 reads CASSQQGAIPNEQFF. The CDR3 bases are TGCGCCAGCAGCCAGCAGGGGGCAATCCCAAATGAGCAGTTCTTC.

There are many counts of this clonotype. The chain has TRBV30 and TRBJ2-1, with 8 bases identical to TRBD2. Unmatched junction bases numbered 8, after V lost 5 bases and J lost 8 bases. The CDR3 is 13 residues long. Germline CDR1 reads GTSNPN; CDR2 reads SVGIG (reference sequence). CDR3 sequence reads: CAWALGGRYEQFF. CDR3 nucleotides: TGTGCCTGGGCGCTTGGCGGGAGGTATGAGCAGTTCTTC.

This clonotype was detected many times. CDR3 sequence: CSARKSGGEQFF. The CDR3, as DNA: TGCAGTGCTAGGAAATCCGGGGGGGAGCAGTTCTTC. The chain has TRBV20-1 and TRBJ2-1, with 7 bases aligning to TRBD2. Germline values: CDR1 DFQATT, CDR2 SNEGSKA (reference sequence). This CDR3 region has 12 residues. The V segment lost 3 bases and the J segment 10 bases; nucleotides outside the gene matches: 6.

There are many counts of this clonotype. V and J are TRBV30 and TRBJ1-1; D gene uncertain. The CDR3 runs 12 residues. CDR1 GTSNPN and CDR2 SVGIG come from the germline V gene (reference sequence). The V gene lost 5 bases and the J gene lost 1 base, with 8 bases spanning the gap. CDR3 sequence: CAWLTRNTEAFF. The DNA for the CDR3 is TGTGCCTGGCTTACCAGGAACACTGAAGCTTTCTTT.

To note about this clonotype: This may stem from a read error, because a much larger clone lies one nucleotide away. The CDR3 ends on some other residue instead of the conserved phenylalanine or tryptophan, so this is likely a read error. This rearrangement joins TRBV7-2 to TRBJ2-3; 12 nucleotides align to TRBD2. Germline trimming cut 8 bases from V and 6 bases from J; bases unmatched to any gene: 9. The germline V gene encodes CDR1 SGHTA and CDR2 FQGNSA. The CDR3 runs to 15 residues. CDR3 sequence reads: CASSMGLAGGDTQYS. The CDR3 DNA reads TGTGCCAGCTCGATGGGGCTAGCGGGAGGGGATACGCAGTATTCT.

This clonotype was observed a handful of times. This chain joins TRBV19 and TRBJ2-1; no clear D gene. Trimming left V 10 bases short and J 2 bases short, with 15 bases between. CDR1 LNHDA and CDR2 SQIVND come from the germline V gene (reference sequence). CDR3 length equals 14 residues. CDR3 DNA: TGTGCCACCCGGACGGCTAGAGCCTACAATGAGCAGTTCTTC. Translation: CATRTARAYNEQFF.